The 18 T cell receptor beta chains listed next were all sequenced from one sample in a study of blood T cell repertoires in COVID-19. Some clones are missing from TCRdb's copy, which holds only in-frame ones; the method was immunoSEQ multiplex PCR. This sample yields some 200,000 clones, of which about 72% are seen a single time; roughly 17% belongs to the top ten. Sequences were obtained from PBMCs or T cells enriched from blood (not recorded which). These receptors came from a woman in her 50s who had recovered from COVID-19.

The V gene is TRBV7-3, the J gene TRBJ2-1; TRBD2 aligns across 7 bases. This CDR3 has 9 residues. With 11 bases clipped from V and 8 bases from J, the junction kept 0 bases outside the gene matches. Germline-derived CDR1 and CDR2 are SGHTA and FQGTGA. In DNA form, the CDR3 reads TGTGCCGGGGGGGATGAGCAGTTCTTC. Translated: CAGGDEQFF.

Notes on this clone: Within the sample, other DNA sequences also encode this same CDR3. This chain uses TRBV14 with TRBJ2-1, with D possibly TRBD1 on 5 matching bases. The germline V gene encodes CDR1 SGHDN and CDR2 FVKESK. Between the trimmed V and J ends, which lost 0 bases and 8 bases, there was a span of 17 bases. The CDR3 length is 16 residues. DNA for the CDR3: TGTGCCAGCAGCCAAGATCGGTCCCCAGGGTCGGATGAGCAGTTCTTC. It encodes CASSQDRSPGSDEQFF.

This clone was observed many times. V usage is TRBV5-1 and J usage is TRBJ2-3; possible D gene TRBD2, 6 bases. Per germline, CDR1 SGHRS and CDR2 YFSETQ. The V end was cut by 4 bases, the J end by 0 bases, with 15 bases between. CDR3 length: 16 amino acids. The CDR3 here is CASSTGPSASTDTQYF. The CDR3 DNA reads TGCGCCAGCAGCACGGGGCCTAGCGCTAGCACAGATACGCAGTATTTT.

This chain links TRBV19 with TRBJ2-1, with D possibly matching TRBD1 (6 bases). Between the trimmed V and J ends, which lost 8 bases and 0 bases, there was a span of 14 bases. In germline, CDR1 is LNHDA, CDR2 SQIVND (reference sequence). The CDR3 runs to 15 residues. The CDR3 protein is CASQGRGGSYNEQFF. In DNA form, the CDR3 reads TGTGCCAGTCAGGGCAGGGGTGGCTCCTACAATGAGCAGTTCTTC. Looking up the rest from reference TRBV19 and TRBJ2-1 gives the full variable domain: DGGITQSPKYLFRKEGQNVTLSCEQNLNHDAMYWYRQDPGQGLRLIYYSQIVNDFQKGDIAEGYSVSREKKESFPLTVTSAQKNPTAFYLCASQGRGGSYNEQFFGPGTRLTVL.

This clone was counted between two and nine times. V and J are TRBV6-5 and TRBJ1-1, with D possibly TRBD1 on 6 matching bases. The CDR3 has 12 residues. V lost 2 bases, J lost 9 bases, and 10 bases lay in between. CDR1 is MNHEY and CDR2 is SVGAGI in the germline V gene. The CDR3: CASSYLQGKAFF. CDR3 bases: TGTGCCAGCAGTTACCTACAGGGAAAAGCTTTCTTT.

The rearrangement uses TRBV27 and TRBJ2-7; 9 nucleotides align to TRBD1. V dropped 8 bases and J dropped 0; count of bases not matched to a gene: 8. The CDR3 length is 15 residues. Germline CDR1 reads MNHEY; CDR2 reads SMNVEV (reference sequence). CDR3 DNA sequence: TGTGCCAGCCGCGGGACAGGGAGTAGCTCCTACGAGCAGTACTTC. Amino acids: CASRGTGSSSYEQYF.

The genes are TRBV27 and TRBJ1-5; tentatively, D is TRBD1 (6 bases). The CDR3 consists of 15 residues. Deletions cut 6 bases from V and 3 bases from J, with 15 bases between. Germline assignment: CDR1 MNHEY and CDR2 SMNVEV (reference sequence). CDR3 residues: CASRLQGTNNQPQHF. The CDR3 DNA follows: TGTGCCAGCAGGCTACAGGGAACTAACAATCAGCCCCAGCATTTT.

The chain has TRBV10-3 and TRBJ1-2; D is unresolved. The germline V gene encodes CDR1 ENHRY and CDR2 SYGVKD. The CDR3 has 12 amino acids. Between the trimmed V and J ends, which lost 4 bases and 4 bases, there was a span of 7 bases. The CDR3 DNA reads as TGTGCCATCAGTGGAGTATTCTATGGCTACACCTTC. Its translation is CAISGVFYGYTF.

The chain has TRBV28 and TRBJ1-1; D possibly corresponds to TRBD1 (5 bases). Germline values: CDR1 MDHEN, CDR2 SYDVKM. The CDR3 contains 14 residues. V lost 2 bases to trimming and J lost 1 base, with 8 bases between them. Written as DNA, the CDR3 is TGTGCCAGCAGTTTAGCAGGGTGGAACACTGAAGCTTTCTTT. This translates into CASSLAGWNTEAFF.

CDR3 region: CASSHLPGSYEQYF. As DNA, the CDR3 is TGTGCCAGCAGCCATTTACCAGGGTCCTACGAGCAGTACTTC. This chain joins TRBV3-1 (or the pseudogene TRBV3-2) and TRBJ2-7; a possible D gene is TRBD1 (5 bases). Trimming removed 3 bases from V and 1 base from J, with 10 bases in between. CDR1 LGHDT and CDR2 YNNKEL come from the germline V gene (reference sequence). CDR3 length: 14 residues.

The chain joins TRBV7-9 to TRBJ2-2; TRBD2 agrees at 14 bases. The germline CDR1 and CDR2 sequences are SEHNR and FQNEAQ (reference sequence). V lost 3 bases and J lost 6; bases outside the gene matches: 6. The CDR3 has 17 amino acids. CDR3 sequence reads: CASSLKGTSGSAGELFF. CDR3 sequence (DNA): TGTGCCAGCAGCTTGAAGGGGACTAGCGGGAGCGCCGGGGAGCTGTTTTTT.

The chain uses TRBV5-1 and TRBJ1-2; D is perhaps TRBD1 (6 bases). Germline values: CDR1 SGHRS, CDR2 YFSETQ. With 4 bases removed from V and 1 base from J, the gap between germline ends came to 20 bases. This CDR3 comprises 17 residues. The CDR3 loop is CASSLTDRDKINYGYTF. The DNA of the CDR3 is TGCGCCAGCAGCCTCACAGACCGGGACAAAATTAACTATGGCTACACCTTC.

This clone was detected only a few times. The CDR3 bases are TGTGCCAGCAGTGGATGGACAGGGTCGGTCGGGGAGCTGTTTTTT. It codes for CASSGWTGSVGELFF. The chain couples TRBV25-1 to TRBJ2-2; 8 positions match TRBD1. CDR1 and CDR2 from the germline V gene are MGHDK and SYGVNS. CDR3 size: 15 residues. The ends lost 4 bases at V and 7 bases at J; junction bases unmatched: 8.

The V gene is TRBV9, the J gene TRBJ1-2; the D gene is possibly TRBD1 (6 bases). Germline V gives CDR1 SGDLS, CDR2 YYNGEE. The CDR3 contains 12 residues. V was pared by 4 bases and J by 7 bases, with 11 bases between. The CDR3 region has the DNA TGTGCCAGCAGCACGGGACAAGGTGGCTACACCTTC. Translating gives CASSTGQGGYTF. The whole variable domain, remainder taken from reference TRBV9 and TRBJ1-2, is DSGVTQTPKHLITATGQRVTLRCSPRSGDLSVYWYQQSLDQGLQFLIQYYNGEERAKGNILERFSAQQFPDLHSELNLSSLELGDSALYFCASSTGQGGYTFGSGTRLTVV.

The J gene is TRBJ2-7, the V gene TRBV6-2 or TRBV6-3, with TRBD2 identical over 10 bases. The CDR3 is made up of 14 amino acids. Per germline, CDR1 MNHEY and CDR2 SVGEGT. The ends lost 7 bases at V and 3 bases at J; junction bases unmatched: 6. CDR3 nucleotides: TGTGCCAGCATCCCTAGCGGGAGTAGCTACGAGCAGTACTTC. This sequence encodes CASIPSGSSYEQYF.

The chain links TRBV15 to TRBJ1-1; weak D call: TRBD1 (6 bases). Germline V gene sequence: CDR1 LNHNV, CDR2 YYDKDF (reference sequence). V was trimmed by 3 bases and J by 3 bases, leaving 14 bases between them. The CDR3 is made up of 15 amino acids. The CDR3, as DNA: TGTGCCACCAGCAGCCCCATCGACAGGTACACTGAAGCTTTCTTT. Translating gives CATSSPIDRYTEAFF. The full variable domain, completed using reference TRBV15 and TRBJ1-1, is DAMVIQNPRYQVTQFGKPVTLSCSQTLNHNVMYWYQQKSSQAPKLLFHYYDKDFNNEADTPDNFQSRRPNTSFCFLDIRSPGLGDTAMYLCATSSPIDRYTEAFFGQGTRLTVV.

This chain joins TRBV6-1 and TRBJ2-1, with TRBD2 matching 7 bases. The trim removed 1 base at V and 9 bases at J, leaving 3 bases unmatched. The CDR3 is made up of 13 amino acids. CDR1 MNHNS and CDR2 SASEGT come from the germline V gene. This CDR3 reads CASSEGGGREQFF. CDR3 DNA: TGTGCCAGCAGTGAAGGGGGGGGACGTGAGCAGTTCTTC.

V and J are TRBV3-1 (or the pseudogene TRBV3-2) and TRBJ1-2; D is ambiguous. Between the trimmed V and J ends, which lost 3 bases and 4 bases, there was a span of 9 bases. The germline gives CDR1 LGHDT, CDR2 YNNKEL (reference sequence). The CDR3 contains 13 residues. CDR3 loop: CASSQRSSYGYTF. In DNA form, the CDR3 reads TGTGCCAGCAGCCAGAGGAGCTCCTATGGCTACACCTTC.